This TCR beta chain was sequenced for a study of CD8 T cells in ankylosing spondylitis. TCRdb re-called the 5' RACE reads through MiXCR, storing one row per CDR3 protein. The sample records hundreds of thousands of distinct CDR3 sequences, roughly 10% being singletons. As for this clonotype: Its antigen is unidentified.

Broader study findings: The clones that were linked to disease were reported to be significantly enriched in matched synovial fluid samples from ankylosing spondylitis patients. Ankylosing spondylitis blood appeared to be characterized by a TCR beta motif of several highly homologous variants. There were earlier reports of some motif variants in reactive arthritis synovial fluid and blood.

V was trimmed by 4 bases and J by 7 bases, leaving 15 bases between them. Germline CDR1 is SGHRS and CDR2 is YFSETQ. This CDR3 has 14 amino acids. The source material was blood, either unsorted or a sorted T cell fraction (not recorded which). The chain carries TRBV5-1 and TRBJ2-1; possible D gene TRBD1, 6 bases. The TCR sequence derives from a male donor with ankylosing spondylitis. The CDR3 coding sequence is TGCGCCAGCAGCACCAGGGGTGGGGAAAATGAGCAGTTCTTC. Its protein product is CASSTRGGENEQFF. Full variable domain (remainder filled in from reference TRBV5-1 and TRBJ2-1): KAGVTQTPRYLIKTRGQQVTLSCSPISGHRSVSWYQQTPGQGLQFLFEYFSETQRNKGNFPGRFSGRQFSNSRSEMNVSTLELGDSALYLCASSTRGGENEQFFGPGTRLTVL.